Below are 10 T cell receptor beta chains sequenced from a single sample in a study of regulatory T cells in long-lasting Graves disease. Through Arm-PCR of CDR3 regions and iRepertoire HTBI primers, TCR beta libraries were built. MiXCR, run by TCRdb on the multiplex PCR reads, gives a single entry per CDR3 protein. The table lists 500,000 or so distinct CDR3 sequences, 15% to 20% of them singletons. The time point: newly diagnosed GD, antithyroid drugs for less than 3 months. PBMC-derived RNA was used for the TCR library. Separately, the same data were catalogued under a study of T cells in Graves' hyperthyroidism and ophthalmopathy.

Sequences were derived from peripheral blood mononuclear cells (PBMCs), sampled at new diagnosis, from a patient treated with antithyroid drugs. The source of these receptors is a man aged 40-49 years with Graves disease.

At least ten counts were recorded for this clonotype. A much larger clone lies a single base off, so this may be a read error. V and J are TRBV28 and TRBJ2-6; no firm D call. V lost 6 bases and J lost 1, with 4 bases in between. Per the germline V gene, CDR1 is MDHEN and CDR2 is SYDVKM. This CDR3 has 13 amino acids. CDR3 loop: CASRESGANVLTF. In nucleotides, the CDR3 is TGTGCCAGCAGGGAGTCTGGGGCCAACGTCCTGACTTTC.

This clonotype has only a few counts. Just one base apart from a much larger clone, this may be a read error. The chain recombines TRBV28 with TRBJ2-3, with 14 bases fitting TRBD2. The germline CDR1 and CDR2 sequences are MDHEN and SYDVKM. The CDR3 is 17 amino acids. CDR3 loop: CASPPGLAGAGTDTQCF. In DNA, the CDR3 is TGTGCCAGCCCACCGGGACTAGCGGGAGCGGGCACAGATACGCAGTGTTTT.

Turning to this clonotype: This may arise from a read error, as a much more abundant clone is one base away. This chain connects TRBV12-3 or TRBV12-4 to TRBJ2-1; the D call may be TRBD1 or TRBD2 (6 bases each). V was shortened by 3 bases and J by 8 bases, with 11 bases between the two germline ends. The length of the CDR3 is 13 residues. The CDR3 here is CASSLGGTDEQFF. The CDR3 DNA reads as TGTGCCAGCAGTTTGGGGGGCACCGATGAGCAGTTCTTC.

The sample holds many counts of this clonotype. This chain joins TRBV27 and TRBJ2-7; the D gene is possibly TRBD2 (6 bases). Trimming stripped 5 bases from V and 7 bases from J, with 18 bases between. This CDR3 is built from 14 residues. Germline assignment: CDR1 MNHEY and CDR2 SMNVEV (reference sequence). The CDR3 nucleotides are TGTGCCAGCAGTGGGGTCCCGGGAGTGGGGGAGCAGTACTTC. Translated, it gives CASSGVPGVGEQYF.

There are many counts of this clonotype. The CDR3 region has the DNA TGTGCCAGCAGTTCGAAACAGGGGAGCAATCAGCCCCAGCATTTT. It yields the protein CASSSKQGSNQPQHF. The rearrangement uses TRBV27 and TRBJ1-5; 7 nucleotides line up with TRBD1. The trim removed 4 bases at V and 1 base at J, leaving 4 bases unmatched. In germline, CDR1 is MNHEY, CDR2 SMNVEV (reference sequence). The CDR3 has 15 residues.

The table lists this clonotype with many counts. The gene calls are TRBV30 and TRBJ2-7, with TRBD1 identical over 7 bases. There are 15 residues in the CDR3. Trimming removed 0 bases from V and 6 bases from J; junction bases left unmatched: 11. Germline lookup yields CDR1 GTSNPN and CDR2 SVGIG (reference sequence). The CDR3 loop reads CAWSVLAGGTSEQYF. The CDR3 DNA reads TGTGCCTGGAGTGTACTGGCAGGGGGTACCAGCGAGCAGTACTTC.

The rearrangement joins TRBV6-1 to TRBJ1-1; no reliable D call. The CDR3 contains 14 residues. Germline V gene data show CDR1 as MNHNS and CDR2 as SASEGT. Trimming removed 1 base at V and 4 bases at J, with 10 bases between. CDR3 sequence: CASSEDRLSTEAFF. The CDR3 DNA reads TGTGCCAGCAGTGAAGACAGACTGAGCACTGAAGCTTTCTTT.

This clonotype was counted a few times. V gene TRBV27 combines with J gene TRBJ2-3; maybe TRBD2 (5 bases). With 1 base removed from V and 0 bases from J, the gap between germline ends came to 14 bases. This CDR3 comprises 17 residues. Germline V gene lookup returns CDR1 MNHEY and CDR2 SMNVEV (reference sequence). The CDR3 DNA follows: TGTGCCAGCAGTTTATTGCCGTCGGGAACTAGCACAGATACGCAGTATTTT. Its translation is CASSLLPSGTSTDTQYF.

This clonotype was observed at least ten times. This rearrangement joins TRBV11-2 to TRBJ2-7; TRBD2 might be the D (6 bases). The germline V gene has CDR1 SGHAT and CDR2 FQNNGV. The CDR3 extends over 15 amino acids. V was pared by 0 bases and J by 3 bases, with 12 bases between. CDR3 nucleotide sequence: TGTGCCAGCAGCTTAGATTTCGGGAGAGGCTACGAGCAGTACTTC. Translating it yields CASSLDFGRGYEQYF.

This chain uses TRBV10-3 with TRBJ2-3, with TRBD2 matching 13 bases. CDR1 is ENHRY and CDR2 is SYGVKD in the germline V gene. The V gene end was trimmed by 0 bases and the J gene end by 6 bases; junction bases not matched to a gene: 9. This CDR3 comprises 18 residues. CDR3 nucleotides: TGTGCCATCAGTGAGTCGGGGACTAGCGGGACCGAGGCGGATACGCAGTATTTT. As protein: CAISESGTSGTEADTQYF.